This T cell receptor beta chain derives from a study of blood T cell repertoires in COVID-19. How the authors handled the data: By means of reference gene primer amplification, nucleated cell counts were estimated. Sequencing was performed with immunoSEQ multiplex PCR; in TCRdb, only in-frame clones are kept and a portion is missing. V and J calls plus clone size are reproduced from that table; the DNA served to infer D and trimming. The sample gives 250,000 to 300,000 clones, over 70% of which show up once; 4.5% to 7% is in the top ten. The origin of this receptor is an elderly man with acute or convalescent COVID-19. Sample: peripheral blood.

The CDR3 spells CASSPPPQVTDEQYF. The CDR3 coding sequence is TGTGCCAGCAGCCCCCCGCCCCAGGTTACGGACGAGCAGTACTTC. This chain uses TRBV4-2 with TRBJ2-7; D unresolved. The CDR3 loop spans 15 amino acids. V lost 4 bases and J 5 bases, leaving 18 bases between the germline ends. CDR1 and CDR2 from the germline V gene are LGHNA and YNFKEQ.